The 18 T cell receptor beta chains reported below all come from one sample, sequenced in a study of OX40 agonist ivuxolimab in advanced cancers. Profiling relied on immunoSEQ multiplex PCR, and the TCRdb table lists in-frame clones only, not all of them. The sample has roughly 25,000 clones; 80% to 90% are singletons. Sequences were derived from CD4+ or CD8+ T cells sorted from blood, sampled in a trial of the OX40 agonist ivuxolimab. These receptors were taken from an adult with an advanced solid tumor such as melanoma, head and neck, liver or kidney cancer.

V usage is TRBV9 and J usage is TRBJ2-1; D remains unclear. V lost 3 bases and J 8 bases, leaving 9 bases between the germline ends. The CDR3 contains 12 residues. The germline CDR1 and CDR2 sequences are SGDLS and YYNGEE. As DNA, the CDR3 is TGTGCCAGCAGCGGAGACCGAGATGAGCAGTTCTTC. Protein sequence: CASSGDRDEQFF.

The rearrangement links TRBV29-1 to TRBJ2-2; TRBD2 agrees at 14 bases. The CDR3 sequence is 15 residues long. The germline V gene encodes CDR1 SQVTM and CDR2 ANQGSEA. V was clipped by 4 bases and J by 6 bases; unmatched bases: 4. The chain's CDR3 is CSVGGLAGVSGELFF. The CDR3 nucleotides are TGCAGCGTTGGGGGACTAGCGGGAGTTTCCGGGGAGCTGTTTTTT.

The genes are TRBV7-6 and TRBJ1-1; D is unclear. Germline assignment: CDR1 SGHVS and CDR2 FNYEAQ. V gave up 4 bases and J gave up 13 bases, with 16 bases separating them. There are 12 residues in the CDR3. The CDR3 bases are TGTGCCAGCAGCTCCGACCTCCCCGGCCTTTTCTTT. Translation: CASSSDLPGLFF.

This chain links TRBV27 with TRBJ2-7; 8 bases align to TRBD2. The CDR3 covers 15 residues. Germline loops: CDR1 MNHEY, CDR2 SMNVEV (reference sequence). Unmatched junction bases numbered 12, after V lost 5 bases and J lost 6 bases. As DNA, the CDR3 is TGTGCCAGCAGTCCACTCATGACTAGCGTCCCCGAGCAGTACTTC. Amino acids: CASSPLMTSVPEQYF.

This chain links TRBV27 with TRBJ1-1, with D perhaps TRBD1 (6 bases). V was trimmed by 1 base and J by 0 bases, leaving 12 bases between them. This CDR3 is built from 16 residues. Germline V gives CDR1 MNHEY, CDR2 SMNVEV (reference sequence). The DNA for the CDR3 is TGTGCCAGCAGTTTATTTCAGGGGCCGATGAACACTGAAGCTTTCTTT. Translation: CASSLFQGPMNTEAFF.

The chain employs TRBV28 and TRBJ2-5; D call uncertain. Trimming removed 7 bases from V and 5 bases from J, with 20 bases in between. CDR1 MDHEN and CDR2 SYDVKM come from the germline V gene. This CDR3 is 15 amino acids long. The CDR3 reads CASTLSPSYGETQYF. CDR3 nucleotides: TGTGCCAGCACCCTATCCCCCTCTTACGGCGAGACCCAGTACTTC.

The chain uses TRBV29-1 and TRBJ1-4; D is perhaps TRBD1 (5 bases). There are 15 residues in the CDR3. Trimming shortened V by 0 bases and J by 4 bases, and 12 bases separated the two germline ends. Germline V CDR1 and CDR2: SQVTM, ANQGSEA. The CDR3 sequence: CSVEDQGRINEKLFF. In DNA form, the CDR3 reads TGCAGCGTTGAAGATCAGGGCAGGATTAATGAAAAACTGTTTTTT.

This chain links TRBV6-5 with TRBJ1-1, with a possible D match to TRBD1 (5 bases). The V and J ends lost 7 bases and 5 bases respectively, with 5 bases between them. The CDR3 is made up of 10 amino acids. In germline, CDR1 is MNHEY, CDR2 SVGAGI. CDR3 sequence (DNA): TGTGCCAGCAAGGGGACTGAAGCTTTCTTT. As protein: CASKGTEAFF.

V and J are TRBV28 and TRBJ1-1, with D perhaps TRBD1 (5 bases). Trimming left V 6 bases short and J 2 bases short, with 13 bases between. Germline CDR1 MDHEN, CDR2 SYDVKM. The CDR3 sequence is 14 residues long. DNA for the CDR3: TGTGCCAGCAGCAGACAGACCAGAAACACTGAAGCTTTCTTT. Protein: CASSRQTRNTEAFF.

The V and J genes are TRBV7-7 and TRBJ2-5; D uncertain. CDR1 and CDR2 (germline): SSHAT, FNYEAQ (reference sequence). Between the trimmed V and J ends, which lost 1 base and 4 bases, there was a span of 10 bases. The CDR3 is 14 residues long. The CDR3 spells CASSLGGFGETQYF. CDR3 in DNA: TGTGCCAGCAGCTTAGGAGGATTCGGAGAGACCCAGTACTTC.

The genes are TRBV29-1 and TRBJ2-7; D remains ambiguous. V was pared by 3 bases and J by 0 bases, with 15 bases between. The CDR3 runs to 15 residues. Germline V CDR1 and CDR2: SQVTM, ANQGSEA. The CDR3: CSVEIWGKSSYEQYF. DNA for the CDR3: TGCAGCGTTGAGATATGGGGTAAAAGCTCCTACGAGCAGTACTTC.

The chain uses TRBV9 and TRBJ1-5; D is undetermined. Trimming left V 4 bases short and J 3 bases short, with 14 bases between. Germline assignment: CDR1 SGDLS and CDR2 YYNGEE. The CDR3 runs to 15 residues. The CDR3 here is CASSPWEGPNQPQHF. The CDR3 coding sequence is TGTGCCAGCAGCCCCTGGGAGGGCCCCAATCAGCCCCAGCATTTT.

The chain combines TRBV6-5 with TRBJ2-1; D is ambiguous. CDR1 and CDR2 (germline): MNHEY, SVGAGI. This CDR3 comprises 14 residues. The ends were cut back, 7 bases at V and 3 bases at J, with 13 bases in the middle. The CDR3 bases are TGTGCCAGCAATACCCGATTAGGCTACAATGAGCAGTTCTTC. Amino acid sequence: CASNTRLGYNEQFF.

This clone was counted only a few times. The chain joins TRBV7-9 to TRBJ2-6; 8 bases map to TRBD2. The V gene end was trimmed by 4 bases and the J gene end by 0 bases; junction bases not matched to a gene: 8. In germline, CDR1 is SEHNR, CDR2 FQNEAQ (reference sequence). CDR3 length: 18 amino acids. CDR3 loop: CASSSTTSVSSGANVLTF. CDR3 bases: TGTGCCAGCAGCTCCACGACTAGCGTTAGCTCTGGGGCCAACGTCCTGACTTTC. The complete variable domain, with remaining parts taken from reference TRBV7-9 and TRBJ2-6, reads DTGVSQNPRHKITKRGQNVTFRCDPISEHNRLYWYRQTLGQGPEFLTYFQNEAQLEKSRLLSDRFSAERPKGSFSTLEIQRTEQGDSAMYLCASSSTTSVSSGANVLTFGAGSRLTVL.

The chain combines TRBV25-1 with TRBJ2-2, with 9 positions matching TRBD1. CDR3 length: 16 amino acids. The germline V gene encodes CDR1 MGHDK and CDR2 SYGVNS. V lost 4 bases and J lost 3; bases outside the gene matches: 6. As DNA, the CDR3 is TGTGCCAGCAGTGTTACAGGGGGCGACGACACCGGGGAGCTGTTTTTT. It yields the protein CASSVTGGDDTGELFF. The whole variable domain, remainder taken from reference TRBV25-1 and TRBJ2-2, is EADIYQTPRYLVIGTGKKITLECSQTMGHDKMYWYQQDPGMELHLIHYSYGVNSTEKGDLSSESTVSRIRTEHFPLTLESARPSHTSQYLCASSVTGGDDTGELFFGEGSRLTVL.

This clone was seen a single time. This chain joins TRBV6-1 and TRBJ2-3, with D maybe TRBD1 (5 bases). CDR1 MNHNS and CDR2 SASEGT come from the germline V gene. CDR3 length: 11 amino acids. V was shortened by 6 bases and J by 6 bases, with 7 bases between the two germline ends. The CDR3 loop reads CASRGVDTQYF. As DNA, the CDR3 is TGTGCCAGCAGAGGGGTGGATACGCAGTATTTT.

The rearrangement joins TRBV27 to TRBJ1-6, with 8 bases matching TRBD1. Losses at the gene ends were 4 bases for V and 4 bases for J; bases not matched to a gene: 6. Germline V gene data show CDR1 as MNHEY and CDR2 as SMNVEV (reference sequence). This CDR3 spans 16 amino acids. CDR3 residues: CASSYQTGAYNSPLHF. Here the CDR3 DNA reads TGTGCCAGCAGTTATCAGACAGGGGCGTATAATTCACCCCTCCACTTT.

The chain uses TRBV6-6 and TRBJ1-1, with D hard to call. The CDR3 length is 13 residues. Per the germline V gene, CDR1 is MNHNY and CDR2 is SVGAGI (reference sequence). Trimming left V 0 bases short and J 6 bases short, with 8 bases between. CDR3 bases: TGTGCCAGCAGTTACTCGTCATCCGCTGAAGCTTTCTTT. It yields the protein CASSYSSSAEAFF.